This paragraph covers one TCR beta chain sequence. What this receptor recognizes is not known. Per-base quality was not reported, and no clone a single base away is much larger than it. From the germline V gene (reference sequence), CDR1 is LNHDA and CDR2 is SQIVND. The junction carries 4 bases between V and J, which are trimmed by 3 bases and 1 base respectively. The CDR3 has 13 amino acids, counting the end cysteine and phenylalanine. Of all the DNA, just the CDR3 is kept, 39 bases in frame from base 1. This specimen comes from a study of shared clonotypes between healthy human individuals (dated by TCRdb to the early 2020s). Context from the whole study: The cohort included a few men and two women between 18 and 49 years of age. Libraries were prepared and TCR repertoires were sequenced by different laboratories using diverse techniques, in order to increase sequencing depth and limit assay-specific biases. Blood TCR repertoires of about five healthy adults were deeply sequenced to estimate repertoire size and the extent of clonotype sharing between individuals. Each donor's leukapheresis produced roughly between roughly 0.85 and 9.5 billion PBMCs. For each donor, three plates each were used for CD4 naive and CD4 memory, two plates were used for CD8 naive, and one plate was used for CD8 memory.

For the CD8 naive samples, CD45RO-negative cells were positively selected for CCR7, yielding a CD45RA+CCR7+ population from which TemRA cells were excluded. The donors were healthy, HIV-negative adults with no recently reported acute infections or vaccinations. Every donor was a Caucasian adult residing in Nashville, Tennessee, USA. Blood was obtained by leukapheresis, after which PBMCs were separated by Ficoll-Histopaque density gradient centrifugation and cryopreserved in liquid nitrogen vapor phase. Analytical flow cytometry was used to check the purity and quantity of every magnetically sorted T cell population. Genomic DNA was isolated from every sorted fraction and measured by UV absorbance on a Nanodrop 2000c. Here is what the overall study found, with its caveats: Only blood was sampled, and tissue TCR repertoires likely differ from those in blood. The genetic and exposure-history diversity represented was limited by the small number of donors. Compared with non-shared clonotypes, the clonotypes found in all four sorted-subset donors had higher generation probabilities. Pairwise subsampling indicated that sequencing depth was expected to affect the degree of clonotype sharing among donors. About 4.5% of naive CD4, around 4% of naive CD8, approximately 2% of memory CD4, and less than 0.45% of memory CD8 clonotypes were shared across a few donors. Naive subsets generally had larger estimated clonotype richness than memory subsets. Incomplete sequencing was indicated by rarefaction of sorted-subset datasets, despite the large sequencing depth.

Using the deep immunoSEQ assay, TCR CDR3 regions were amplified from genomic DNA by multiplex PCR. For each cell subset, the extracted genomic DNA was distributed evenly across all wells of several immunoSEQ 96-well plates, and each plate served as one replicate. For sorted subsets, around 200 ng genomic DNA, equal to about 30,000 T cell genomes, was loaded into each replicate PCR. The purified libraries were quantified using a Qubit 3.0 fluorometer, sized with a Bioanalyzer 2100, and then quantified again using the KAPA Library Quantification kit. A separate single-read 150-cycle Illumina NextSeq 550 flow cell was used to sequence each immunoSEQ 96-well plate. As for the original processing: Because only junctional sequences without quality scores were contained in the immunoSEQ output, filtering matching that applied to full-length reads could not be performed. Sequences were annotated with PyIR, a Python wrapper for IgBLAST v1.9, using IMGT germline references to assign V/J genes and CDR3. Reads were filtered out if the reads had weak V/J assignments (E-value above 1e-6), no CDR3, stop codons, out-of-frame junctions, or ambiguous translated residues. V3J clonotypes were defined as sequences sharing the same inferred V gene, J gene, and CDR3 amino acid sequence. The percentage overlap between two repertoires was calculated by dividing the number of shared unique clonotypes by the size of the smaller repertoire. RTK rarefaction, the Chao1 estimator, and Recon v2.1 estimates of unobserved clonotypes were used to assess repertoire richness. Generation probabilities for all TCRbeta clonotypes obtained by the gDNA method from four donors were computed using OLGA. Imported from immuneACCESS, the table was reduced by TCRdb to in-frame sequences with V and J called. These copies leave out some clones; in studies compared against another copy, an unresolved V gene accounts for under half, and the cause of the remainder is not known. V and J calls and clone size are as listed in that table; D and trimming were resolved from the DNA. The sample includes about 2.1 million clones, with 80% to 95% observed a single time. The ten biggest clones cover about 1.7% of the sample.

The sequenced material came from naive CD8+ T cells from PBMCs. The cell subset or site label, read with the paper, signifies: CD45RA+CCR7+. This clonotype originated in a man aged 18 to 30 in good health. Some clones in this sample may be carry-over from other donors' samples. The rearranged segments are TRBV19 and TRBJ2-1, with no confident D gene call. The CDR3 is CASSMWSYNEQFF. The DNA sequence reads TGTGCCAGTAGTATGTGGTCCTACAATGAGCAGTTCTTC.